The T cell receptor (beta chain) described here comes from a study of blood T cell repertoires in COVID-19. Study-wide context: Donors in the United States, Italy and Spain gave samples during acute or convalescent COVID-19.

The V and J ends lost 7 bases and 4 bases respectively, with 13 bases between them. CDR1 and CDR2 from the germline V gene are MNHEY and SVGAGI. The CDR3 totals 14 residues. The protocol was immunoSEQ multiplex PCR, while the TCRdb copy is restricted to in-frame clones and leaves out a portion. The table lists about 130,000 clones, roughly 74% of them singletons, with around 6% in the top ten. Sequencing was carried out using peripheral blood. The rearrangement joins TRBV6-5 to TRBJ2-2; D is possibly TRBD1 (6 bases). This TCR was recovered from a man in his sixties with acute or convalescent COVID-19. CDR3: CASTTGHSTGELFF. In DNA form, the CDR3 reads TGTGCCAGCACCACGGGACATTCCACCGGGGAGCTGTTTTTT.